This is a list of T cell receptor beta chains from one sample in a study of blood T cells in healthy people across ages. TCRdb ran MiXCR on the 5' RACE reads and lists one entry per CDR3 protein. The sample has 1.5 million to 1.8 million distinct CDR3 sequences, under 55% seen once. Sequencing was performed on blood. These receptors were obtained from a woman aged 18-30 years in good health. Each CDR3 is given with its conserved first and last residue. A D gene is named only where the DNA matches it firmly. Clone sizes are given selectively: once, few, many, or a class where the clone is expanded.

size: .
J: TRBJ2-7
D: TRBD1
V: TRBV12-5
CDR3: CASGWDSNNEQYF
DNA: TGTGCTAGTGGTTGGGACAGTAACAATGAGCAGTACTTC

size: .
J: TRBJ1-1
D: .
V: TRBV18
CDR3: CASSSRTATPNTEAFF
DNA: TGTGCCAGCTCGAGTAGGACAGCTACACCGAACACTGAAGCTTTCTTT

size: many
J: TRBJ2-7
D: .
V: TRBV6-2/TRBV6-3
CDR3: CASSYYNEQYF
DNA: TGTGCCAGCAGTTACTACAATGAGCAGTACTTC

size: .
J: TRBJ2-7
D: TRBD2
V: TRBV20-1
CDR3: CSARRTSGSSGQYF
DNA: TGCAGTGCTAGACGGACTAGCGGGAGTTCCGGGCAGTACTTC

size: .
J: TRBJ1-2
D: .
V: TRBV5-1
CDR3: CASSSSNTGTYGYTF
DNA: TGCGCCAGCAGCTCCAGCAACACAGGAACCTATGGCTACACCTTC

size: few
J: TRBJ2-7
D: .
V: TRBV30
CDR3: CAWSVAGGGGRLEQYF
DNA: TGTGCCTGGAGTGTAGCTGGTGGGGGGGGGCGTCTCGAGCAGTACTTC

size: .
J: TRBJ2-3
D: .
V: TRBV7-6
CDR3: CASSFDQLGDSTDTQYF
DNA: TGTGCCAGCAGCTTTGATCAACTTGGGGATAGCACAGATACGCAGTATTTT

size: .
J: TRBJ1-2
D: TRBD1
V: TRBV30
CDR3: CAWNRQGAAYGYTF
DNA: TGTGCCTGGAATCGACAGGGGGCGGCCTATGGCTACACCTTC

size: .
J: TRBJ2-1
D: TRBD2
V: TRBV6-2/TRBV6-3
CDR3: CASSYPFGLAGVRNEQFF
DNA: TGTGCCAGCAGTTACCCCTTCGGACTAGCGGGGGTTCGCAATGAGCAGTTCTTC

size: .
J: TRBJ1-2
D: .
V: TRBV9
CDR3: CASSVWQNYGYTF
DNA: TGTGCCAGCAGCGTCTGGCAAAACTATGGCTACACCTTC

size: many
J: TRBJ2-1
D: .
V: TRBV7-9
CDR3: CASRSHNEQFF
DNA: TGTGCCAGCAGGTCACACAATGAGCAGTTCTTC

size: .
J: TRBJ2-7
D: .
V: TRBV12-3/TRBV12-4
CDR3: CASSLARGGANEQYF
DNA: TGTGCCAGCAGTTTAGCGCGTGGAGGGGCCAATGAGCAGTACTTC

size: .
J: TRBJ2-1
D: .
V: TRBV7-9
CDR3: CASSPQTSVQFF
DNA: TGTGCCAGCAGCCCACAGACTAGTGTTCAGTTCTTC

size: .
J: TRBJ2-1
D: .
V: TRBV20-1
CDR3: CSASIEGGSYNEQFF
DNA: TGCAGTGCTAGCATCGAGGGGGGCTCCTACAATGAGCAGTTCTTC

size: once
J: TRBJ1-1
D: .
V: TRBV11-3
CDR3: CASSPNRDVTEAFF
DNA: TGTGCCAGCAGCCCAAACAGGGATGTCACTGAAGCTTTCTTT

size: .
J: TRBJ2-7
D: .
V: TRBV10-3
CDR3: CATGGLFEDNEQYF
DNA: TGTGCCACCGGGGGACTCTTTGAAGACAATGAGCAGTACTTC

size: .
J: TRBJ1-2
D: .
V: TRBV20-1
CDR3: CSGGVKGISYGYTF
DNA: TGCAGTGGGGGGGTAAAGGGGATATCTTATGGCTACACCTTC

size: few
J: TRBJ2-5
D: .
V: TRBV7-3
CDR3: CASSSASDYNEQYF
DNA: TGTGCCAGCAGCTCAGCTAGCGATTACAATGAGCAGTACTTC

size: once
J: TRBJ2-1
D: .
V: TRBV20-1
CDR3: CGAREGYEQFF
DNA: TGCGGTGCTAGAGAGGGCTATGAGCAGTTCTTC

size: few
J: TRBJ1-2
D: TRBD1
V: TRBV6-2/TRBV6-3
CDR3: CASRPYRDRPYGYTF
DNA: TGTGCCAGCAGGCCATACCGGGACAGACCCTATGGCTACACCTTC

size: .
J: TRBJ2-6
D: .
V: TRBV7-2
CDR3: CASSLVLTGANVLTF
DNA: TGTGCCAGCAGCTTAGTGTTAACTGGGGCCAACGTCCTGACTTTC

size: few
J: TRBJ2-3
D: TRBD2
V: TRBV4-2
CDR3: CASSQHGLAGVDTQYF
DNA: TGTGCCAGCAGCCAACACGGACTAGCGGGAGTAGATACGCAGTATTTT

size: few
J: TRBJ2-3
D: TRBD1
V: TRBV28
CDR3: CASSSPYFDPGQPSTDTQYF
DNA: TGTGCCAGCAGTTCACCCTATTTCGATCCGGGACAGCCTAGCACAGATACGCAGTATTTT

size: .
J: TRBJ2-1
D: .
V: TRBV20-1
CDR3: CSVKLTGEQFF
DNA: TGCAGTGTTAAACTTACCGGGGAGCAGTTCTTC

size: .
J: TRBJ1-1
D: .
V: TRBV21-1
CDR3: CASSIPPGQGARDTEAFF
DNA: TGTGCCAGCAGCATACCGCCGGGACAGGGGGCGAGGGACACTGAAGCTTTCTTT

size: few
J: TRBJ2-1
D: TRBD2
V: TRBV29-1
CDR3: CSGRFGTSGDNEQFF
DNA: TGCAGCGGCCGATTTGGGACTAGCGGGGACAATGAGCAGTTCTTC

size: .
J: TRBJ2-5
D: .
V: TRBV7-2
CDR3: CASSEGPLETQYF
DNA: TGTGCCAGCAGCGAGGGACCCTTGGAGACCCAGTACTTC

size: .
J: TRBJ2-5
D: .
V: TRBV7-2
CDR3: CASSLDGGWRETQYF
DNA: TGTGCCAGCAGCTTAGATGGGGGGTGGCGGGAGACCCAGTACTTC